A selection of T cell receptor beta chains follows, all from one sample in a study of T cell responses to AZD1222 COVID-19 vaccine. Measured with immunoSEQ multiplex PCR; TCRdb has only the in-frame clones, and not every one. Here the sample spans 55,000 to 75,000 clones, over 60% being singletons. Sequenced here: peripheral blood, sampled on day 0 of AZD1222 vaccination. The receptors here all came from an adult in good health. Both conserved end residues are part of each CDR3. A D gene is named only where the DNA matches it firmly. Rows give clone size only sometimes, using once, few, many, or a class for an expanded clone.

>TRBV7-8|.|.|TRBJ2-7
CASSPRDGPYEQYF
TGTGCCAGCAGCCCGAGGGACGGACCCTACGAGCAGTACTTC
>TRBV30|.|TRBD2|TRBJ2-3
CAWSHDPTSADTQYF
TGTGCCTGGAGTCACGACCCGACTAGCGCAGATACGCAGTATTTT
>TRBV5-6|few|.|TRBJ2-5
CASSFEGTQETQYF
TGTGCCAGCAGCTTCGAAGGTACCCAAGAGACCCAGTACTTC
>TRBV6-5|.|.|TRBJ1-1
CASRGVNTEAFF
TGTGCCAGCCGCGGGGTGAACACTGAAGCTTTCTTT
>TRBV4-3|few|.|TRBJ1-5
CASSQDWAGPQHF
TGCGCCAGCAGCCAAGATTGGGCAGGGCCCCAGCATTTT
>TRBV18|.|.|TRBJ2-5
CASSPYNQETQYF
TGTGCCAGCTCACCCTATAACCAAGAGACCCAGTACTTC
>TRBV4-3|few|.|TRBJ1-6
CASSQDRPGGSYNSPLHF
TGCGCCAGCAGCCAAGACCGACCGGGGGGATCTTATAATTCACCCCTCCACTTT
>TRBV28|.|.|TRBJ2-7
CASSLYPANMAYEQYF
TGTGCCAGCAGTTTATACCCTGCGAATATGGCCTACGAGCAGTACTTC
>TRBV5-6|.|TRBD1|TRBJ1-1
CASSLLGTGRNTEAFF
TGTGCCAGCAGCTTGTTGGGGACAGGTAGAAACACTGAAGCTTTCTTT
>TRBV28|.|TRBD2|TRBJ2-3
CASSAGGLAGNTDTQYF
TGTGCCAGCAGCGCAGGGGGACTAGCCGGAAACACAGATACGCAGTATTTT
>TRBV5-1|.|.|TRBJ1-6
CASSLADRNSPLHF
TGCGCCAGCAGCTTGGCGGACCGGAATTCACCCCTCCACTTT
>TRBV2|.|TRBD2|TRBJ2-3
CASRRTSGSSTDTQYF
TGTGCCAGCAGAAGGACTAGCGGGAGTAGCACAGATACGCAGTATTTT
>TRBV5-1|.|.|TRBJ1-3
CASSTEEIRASGNTIYF
TGCGCCAGCAGCACCGAAGAAATAAGGGCCTCTGGAAACACCATATATTTT
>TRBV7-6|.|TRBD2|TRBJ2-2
CASSQNWGTSDGELFF
TGTGCCAGCAGCCAAAATTGGGGGACTAGTGACGGGGAGCTGTTTTTT
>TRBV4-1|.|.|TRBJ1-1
CASSQDPGRRGTEAFF
TGCGCCAGCAGCCAAGATCCCGGCCGGCGGGGCACTGAAGCTTTCTTT
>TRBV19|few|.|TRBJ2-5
CASSILGETQYF
TGTGCCAGTAGTATATTAGGAGAGACCCAGTACTTC
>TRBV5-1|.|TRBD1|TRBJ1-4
CASRRRTGQNEKLFF
TGCGCCAGCAGACGAAGGACAGGCCAAAATGAAAAACTGTTTTTT
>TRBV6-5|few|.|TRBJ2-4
CASRTQGQAIQYF
TGTGCCAGCAGGACCCAGGGGCAGGCCATTCAGTACTTC
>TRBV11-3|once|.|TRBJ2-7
CASSLGPSFYEQYF
TGTGCCAGCAGCTTAGGTCCGTCGTTCTACGAGCAGTACTTC
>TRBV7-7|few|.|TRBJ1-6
CAMWWLRPYNSPLHF
TGTGCTATGTGGTGGTTAAGGCCCTATAATTCACCCCTCCACTTT
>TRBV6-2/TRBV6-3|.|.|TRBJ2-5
CASSPPSSEGTQYF
TGTGCCAGCAGCCCCCCCAGCTCTGAAGGGACCCAGTACTTC
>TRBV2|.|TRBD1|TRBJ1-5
CASRPESGGGNQPQHF
TGTGCCAGCAGACCCGAATCAGGGGGCGGCAATCAGCCCCAGCATTTT
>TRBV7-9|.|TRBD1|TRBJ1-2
CASSTPLYRGRDDYGYTF
TGTGCCAGCAGCACTCCCCTTTACAGGGGCAGGGATGACTATGGCTACACCTTC
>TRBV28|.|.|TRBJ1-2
CASSPQVGKQGLGYGYTF
TGTGCCAGCAGCCCACAGGTGGGCAAACAAGGGCTAGGGTATGGCTACACCTTC
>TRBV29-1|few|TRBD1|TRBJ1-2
CSVDPTGSNYGYTF
TGCAGCGTTGACCCGACAGGGTCGAACTATGGCTACACCTTC
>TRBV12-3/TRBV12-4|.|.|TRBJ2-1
CASSFDVFEQFF
TGTGCCAGCAGTTTTGATGTTTTTGAGCAGTTCTTC
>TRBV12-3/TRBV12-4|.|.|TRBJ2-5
CASRETAQETQYF
TGTGCCAGCAGAGAGACAGCTCAAGAGACCCAGTACTTC
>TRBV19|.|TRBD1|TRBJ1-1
CASSMMDRGNKAFF
TGTGCCAGTAGTATGATGGACAGGGGTAATAAAGCTTTCTTT
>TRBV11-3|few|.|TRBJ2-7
CASSSGQRTIYEQYF
TGTGCCAGCAGCTCCGGCCAAAGGACCATCTACGAGCAGTACTTC
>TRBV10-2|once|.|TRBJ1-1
CASSEQSGFMNTEAFF
TGCGCCAGCAGTGAACAATCAGGGTTCATGAACACTGAAGCTTTCTTT
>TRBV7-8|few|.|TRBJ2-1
CASSLVRSSYNEQFF
TGTGCCAGCAGCTTAGTGCGAAGCTCCTACAATGAGCAGTTCTTC
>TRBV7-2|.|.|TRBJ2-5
CASSFLGNPQETQYF
TGTGCCAGCAGCTTTTTGGGCAATCCACAAGAGACCCAGTACTTC
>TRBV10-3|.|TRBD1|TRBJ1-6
CASRTGSSYNSPLHF
TGTGCCTCACGGACAGGAAGCTCCTATAATTCACCCCTCCACTTT
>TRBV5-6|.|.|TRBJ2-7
CASSFDTSPYEQYF
TGTGCCAGCAGCTTTGACACCTCCCCCTACGAGCAGTACTTC
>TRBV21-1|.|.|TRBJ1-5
CASRNLKLGGSNQPQHF
TGTGCCAGCAGGAACCTTAAGTTAGGGGGGAGTAATCAGCCCCAGCATTTT
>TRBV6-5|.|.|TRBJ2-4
CASGRGLENIQYF
TGTGCCAGCGGGCGGGGGCTAGAAAACATTCAGTACTTC
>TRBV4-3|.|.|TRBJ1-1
CASSQDLEGTEAFF
TGCGCCAGCAGCCAAGATCTGGAGGGGACTGAAGCTTTCTTT
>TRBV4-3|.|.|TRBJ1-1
CASSQEGRATEAFF
TGCGCCAGCAGCCAAGAAGGCAGGGCCACTGAAGCTTTCTTT
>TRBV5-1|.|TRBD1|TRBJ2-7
CASSLAQGAFDEQYF
TGCGCCAGCAGCTTGGCACAGGGGGCATTCGACGAGCAGTACTTC
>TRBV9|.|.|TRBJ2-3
CASSLSPRTDTQYF
TGTGCCAGCAGCTTGTCGCCGCGGACAGATACGCAGTATTTT
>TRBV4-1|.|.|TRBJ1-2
CASSQERGNYGYTF
TGCGCCAGCAGCCAAGAACGGGGGAACTATGGCTACACCTTC
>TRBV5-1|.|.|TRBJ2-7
CASSFPDSYEQYF
TGCGCCAGCAGCTTCCCAGACTCCTACGAGCAGTACTTC
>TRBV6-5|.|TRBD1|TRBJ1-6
CASTLGQGYRSPLHF
TGTGCCAGCACCTTGGGACAGGGGTATCGTTCACCCCTCCACTTT
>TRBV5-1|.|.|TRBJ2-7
CASSPGTGGDEQYF
TGCGCCAGCAGCCCGGGGACCGGCGGGGACGAGCAGTACTTC
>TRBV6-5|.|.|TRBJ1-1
CASRPPRKLNTEAFF
TGTGCCAGCAGGCCCCCGAGGAAGTTGAACACTGAAGCTTTCTTT
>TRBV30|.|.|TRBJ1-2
CAWSVGSKYFTF
TGTGCCTGGAGCGTGGGGTCTAAATATTTTACCTTC
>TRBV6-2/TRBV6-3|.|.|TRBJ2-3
CASSYSTGGGDTQYF
TGTGCCAGCAGTTACTCGACTGGGGGTGGGGATACGCAGTATTTT
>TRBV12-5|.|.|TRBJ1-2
CASGLVRVEYGYTF
TGTGCTAGTGGTTTGGTACGTGTGGAGTATGGCTACACCTTC
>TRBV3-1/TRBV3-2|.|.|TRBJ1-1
CASSQVWGALTEAFF
TGTGCCAGCAGCCAAGTCTGGGGAGCACTAACTGAAGCTTTCTTT
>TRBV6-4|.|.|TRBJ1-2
CASSDLSGTGYTF
TGTGCCAGCAGTGATCTTTCGGGCACTGGCTACACCTTC
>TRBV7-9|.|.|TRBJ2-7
CASSFGTTSYEQYF
TGTGCCAGCAGCTTCGGGACGACTTCCTACGAGCAGTACTTC
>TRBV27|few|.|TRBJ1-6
CASSTSGETPLHF
.
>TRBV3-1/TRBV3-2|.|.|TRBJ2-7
CASSKDYSEQYF
TGTGCCAGCAGCAAGGACTATTCCGAGCAGTACTTC
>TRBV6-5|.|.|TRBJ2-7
CASTLNRDPDEQYF
TGTGCCAGCACCCTTAACAGGGACCCCGACGAGCAGTACTTC